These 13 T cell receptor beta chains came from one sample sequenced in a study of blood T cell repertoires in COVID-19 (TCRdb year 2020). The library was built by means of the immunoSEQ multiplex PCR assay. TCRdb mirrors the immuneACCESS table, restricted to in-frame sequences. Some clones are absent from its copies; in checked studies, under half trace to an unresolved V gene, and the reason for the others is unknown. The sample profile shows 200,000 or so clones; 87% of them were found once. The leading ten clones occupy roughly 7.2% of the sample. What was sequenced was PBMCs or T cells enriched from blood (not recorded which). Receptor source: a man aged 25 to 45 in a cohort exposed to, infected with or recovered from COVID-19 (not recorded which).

CDR3 nucleotide sequence: TGTGCCAGCAGTACAACGACAGATAGCAATCAGCCCCAGCATTTT. This encodes CASSTTTDSNQPQHF. V and J are TRBV27 and TRBJ1-5; weak D call: TRBD1 (5 bases). The CDR3 runs to 15 residues. Germline values: CDR1 MNHEY, CDR2 SMNVEV (reference sequence). V lost 5 bases to trimming and J lost 0 bases, with 11 bases between them.

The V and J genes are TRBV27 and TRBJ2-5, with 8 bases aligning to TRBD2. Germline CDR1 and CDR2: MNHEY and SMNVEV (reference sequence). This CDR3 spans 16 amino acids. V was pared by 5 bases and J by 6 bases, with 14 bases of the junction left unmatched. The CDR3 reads CASSPSGLGGTKTQYF. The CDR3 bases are TGTGCCAGCAGTCCATCGGGACTAGGGGGGACAAAGACCCAGTACTTC.

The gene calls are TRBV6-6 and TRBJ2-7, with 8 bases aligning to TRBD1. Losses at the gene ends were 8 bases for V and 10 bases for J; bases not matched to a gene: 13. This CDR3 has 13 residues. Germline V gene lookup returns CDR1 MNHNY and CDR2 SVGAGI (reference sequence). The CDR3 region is CASGDGQGPKQYF. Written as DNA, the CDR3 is TGTGCCAGCGGGGACGGACAGGGTCCCAAACAGTACTTC.

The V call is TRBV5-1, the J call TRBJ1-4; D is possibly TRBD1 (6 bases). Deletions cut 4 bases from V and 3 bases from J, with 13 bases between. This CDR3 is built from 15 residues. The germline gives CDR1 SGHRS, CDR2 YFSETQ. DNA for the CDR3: TGCGCCAGCAGCCCAAAGGACAGCTCTAATGAAAAACTGTTTTTT. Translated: CASSPKDSSNEKLFF.

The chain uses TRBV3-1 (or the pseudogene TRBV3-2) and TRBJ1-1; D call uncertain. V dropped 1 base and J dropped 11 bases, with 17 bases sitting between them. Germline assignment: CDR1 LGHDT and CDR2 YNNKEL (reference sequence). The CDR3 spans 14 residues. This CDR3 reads CASSQGVVGVRAFF. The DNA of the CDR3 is TGTGCCAGCAGCCAAGGGGTTGTAGGTGTGCGGGCTTTCTTT.

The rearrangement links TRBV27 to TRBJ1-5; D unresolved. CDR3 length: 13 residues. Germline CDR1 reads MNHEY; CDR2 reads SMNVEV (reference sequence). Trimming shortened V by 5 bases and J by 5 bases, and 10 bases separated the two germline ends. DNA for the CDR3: TGTGCCAGCAGTCACGGGATTTATCAGCCCCAGCATTTT. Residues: CASSHGIYQPQHF.

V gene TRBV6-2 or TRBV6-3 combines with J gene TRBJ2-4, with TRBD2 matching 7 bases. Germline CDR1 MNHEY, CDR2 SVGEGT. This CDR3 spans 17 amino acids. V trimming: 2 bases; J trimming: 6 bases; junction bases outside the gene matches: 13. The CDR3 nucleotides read TGTGCCAGCAGTTACCCCTCGGGGGAGGGCCCAGTAAACATTCAGTACTTC. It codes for CASSYPSGEGPVNIQYF.

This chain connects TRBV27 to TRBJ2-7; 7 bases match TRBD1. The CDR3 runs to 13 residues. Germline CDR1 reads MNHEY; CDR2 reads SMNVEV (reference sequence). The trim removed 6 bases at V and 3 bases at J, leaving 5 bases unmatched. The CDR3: CASRRGQNYEQYF. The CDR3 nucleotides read TGTGCCAGCAGAAGGGGACAGAACTACGAGCAGTACTTC.

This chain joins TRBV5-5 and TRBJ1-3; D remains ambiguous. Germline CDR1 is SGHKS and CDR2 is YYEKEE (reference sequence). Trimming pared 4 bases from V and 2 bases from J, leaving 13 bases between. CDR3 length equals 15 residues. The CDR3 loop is CASSGQQQTGNTIYF. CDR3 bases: TGTGCCAGCAGCGGTCAACAGCAAACTGGAAACACCATATATTTT.

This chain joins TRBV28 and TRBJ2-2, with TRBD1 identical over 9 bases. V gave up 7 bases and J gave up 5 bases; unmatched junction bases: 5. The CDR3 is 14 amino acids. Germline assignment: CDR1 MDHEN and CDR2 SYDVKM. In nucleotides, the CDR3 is TGTGCCAGCATTGGGGACAGGGAAACCGGGGAGCTGTTTTTT. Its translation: CASIGDRETGELFF.

The CDR3 region is CASSALSGTASGNTIYF. For the CDR3, the DNA is TGTGCCAGCAGCGCCCTTTCCGGGACAGCATCTGGAAACACCATATATTTT. V gene TRBV7-9 combines with J gene TRBJ1-3, with 7 bases lining up with TRBD1. The CDR3 loop spans 17 amino acids. Germline CDR1 and CDR2: SEHNR and FQNEAQ (reference sequence). V gave up 5 bases and J gave up 1 base; unmatched junction bases: 11.

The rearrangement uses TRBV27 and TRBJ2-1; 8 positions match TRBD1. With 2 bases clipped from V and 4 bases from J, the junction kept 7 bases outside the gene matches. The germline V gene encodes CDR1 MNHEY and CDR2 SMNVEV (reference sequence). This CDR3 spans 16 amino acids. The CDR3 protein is CASSLELGQGYNEQFF. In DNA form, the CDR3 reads TGTGCCAGCAGTTTAGAACTAGGACAGGGTTACAATGAGCAGTTCTTC.

As DNA, the CDR3 is TGTGCCAGCAGCCCTCGGAGGGCCGAGCAGTTCTTC. It codes for CASSPRRAEQFF. The rearrangement joins TRBV13 to TRBJ2-1, with D possibly being TRBD2 (6 bases). Germline values: CDR1 PRHDT, CDR2 FYEKMQ (reference sequence). Trimming shortened V by 5 bases and J by 10 bases, and 12 bases separated the two germline ends. The CDR3 has 12 amino acids.